The 14 T cell receptor beta chains below all came from one sample that was sequenced in a study of CD8 T cells in Susac syndrome (dated by TCRdb to the late 2010s). The library was produced with the immunoSEQ multiplex PCR assay. RNA was extracted with the RNeasy kit and about 0.45 to 1 ug was reverse transcribed using random hexamers. Through fastp at Q25 and MiXCR, TCRdb rebuilt clones from the public reads, retaining in-frame beta chains. Here each entry gathers all rows of one CDR3 protein and keeps the most common genes and DNA. In all, the sample holds about 150,000 distinct CDR3 sequences, and around 94% of those were seen once. In total, the top ten clones hold over 0.07% of the sample. The sample consisted of CD4+ T cells from PBMCs. These receptors originate from a human donor in good health.

This rearrangement joins TRBV15 to TRBJ2-1; 7 bases line up with TRBD1. Germline values: CDR1 LNHNV, CDR2 YYDKDF (reference sequence). This CDR3 is 15 amino acids long. The V and J ends lost 0 bases and 6 bases, in that order; junction bases with no gene match: 5. CDR3 region: CATSRDLGQPNEQFF. CDR3 sequence (DNA): TGTGCCACCAGCAGAGATCTGGGACAGCCCAATGAGCAGTTCTTC.

V gene TRBV3-1 combines with J gene TRBJ1-4, with unresolved D. The CDR3 is 12 amino acids. Germline loops: CDR1 LGHDT, CDR2 YNNKEL (reference sequence). V lost 6 bases, J lost 4 bases, and 6 bases lay in between. This CDR3 reads CASRGINEKLFF. The DNA of the CDR3 is TGTGCCAGCAGAGGGATTAATGAAAAACTGTTTTTT.

This clonotype came up a few times. The chain couples TRBV11-1 to TRBJ2-2; D not resolved. This CDR3 has 17 residues. The V gene lost 6 bases and the J gene lost 4 bases, with 21 bases spanning the gap. The V gene's germline CDR1 is SGHAT and CDR2 FQDESV (reference sequence). The CDR3 nucleotides are TGTGCCAGCAGTCTAGAGTTATGGCAGACGATCACCGGGGAGCTGTTTTTT. This codes for CASSLELWQTITGELFF. The full variable domain, completed using reference TRBV11-1 and TRBJ2-2, is EAEVAQSPRYKITEKSQAVAFWCDPISGHATLYWYRQILGQGPELLVQFQDESVVDDSQLPKDRFSAERLKGVDSTLKIQPAELGDSAMYLCASSLELWQTITGELFFGEGSRLTVL.

This clonotype was observed a handful of times. CDR3 sequence reads: CASSLGSSNQPQHF. The CDR3 DNA follows: TGCGCCAGCAGCTTGGGGTCGAGCAATCAGCCCCAGCATTTT. This rearrangement joins TRBV5-1 to TRBJ1-5; no reliable D call. With 0 bases removed from V and 1 base from J, the gap between germline ends came to 5 bases. The CDR3 sequence is 14 residues long. Germline loops: CDR1 SGHRS, CDR2 YFSETQ.

The rearrangement links TRBV18 to TRBJ1-2, with TRBD1 as a possible D gene (6 bases). The CDR3 is made up of 15 amino acids. Germline loops: CDR1 KGHSH, CDR2 LQKENI. V was clipped by 0 bases and J by 6 bases, with 14 bases between them. In DNA, the CDR3 is TGTGCCAGCTCACCACCGGCGGGACAAAGAGATGGCTACACCTTC. This gives the protein CASSPPAGQRDGYTF.

The chain uses TRBV28 and TRBJ2-1; 7 bases fit TRBD2. There are 17 residues in the CDR3. The germline gives CDR1 MDHEN, CDR2 SYDVKM. Germline trimming cut 10 bases from V and 3 bases from J; bases unmatched to any gene: 18. CDR3 region: CAIQGARSGALYNEQFF. CDR3 DNA sequence: TGTGCCATCCAAGGGGCGAGGAGCGGGGCTCTCTACAATGAGCAGTTCTTC.

This chain uses TRBV20-1 with TRBJ2-1, with TRBD2 identical over 12 bases. The CDR3 is 16 amino acids. The ends lost 3 bases at V and 7 bases at J; junction bases unmatched: 10. Germline values: CDR1 DFQATT, CDR2 SNEGSKA (reference sequence). CDR3 sequence reads: CSASGLAGGPGNEQFF. The CDR3, as DNA: TGCAGTGCTAGTGGTCTAGCGGGAGGGCCGGGGAATGAGCAGTTCTTC.

The chain joins TRBV5-6 to TRBJ2-1, with TRBD2 matching over 8 bases. The CDR3 loop spans 15 amino acids. V gave up 4 bases and J gave up 5 bases; unmatched junction bases: 8. CDR1 is SGHDT and CDR2 is YYEEEE in the germline V gene. The CDR3 bases are TGTGCCAGCAGCATGAACAGCGGGAGCCACAATGAGCAGTTCTTC. Protein sequence: CASSMNSGSHNEQFF.

This clonotype was picked up a small number of times. The chain is built from TRBV29-1 and TRBJ2-7; 9 positions agree with TRBD2. The V and J ends lost 6 bases and 6 bases, in that order; junction bases with no gene match: 9. The CDR3 covers 13 residues. CDR1 SQVTM and CDR2 ANQGSEA come from the germline V gene. CDR3 residues: CSVKREVLAEQYF. CDR3 DNA sequence: TGCAGCGTCAAGCGGGAGGTACTCGCCGAGCAGTACTTC.

V and J are TRBV5-1 and TRBJ1-2; maybe TRBD1 (6 bases). The ends were cut back, 0 bases at V and 3 bases at J, with 15 bases in the middle. CDR3 length: 16 residues. CDR1 SGHRS and CDR2 YFSETQ come from the germline V gene. CDR3 in amino acids: CASSLGDKLWDYGYTF. CDR3 in DNA: TGCGCCAGCAGCTTGGGGGACAAACTTTGGGACTATGGCTACACCTTC.

This rearrangement joins TRBV3-1 to TRBJ2-7; D unresolved. Germline V gene data show CDR1 as LGHDT and CDR2 as YNNKEL (reference sequence). The CDR3 is 16 residues long. The germline V and J ends were trimmed by 0 bases and 0 bases, with 12 bases remaining between them. The CDR3 spells CASSQDAGSLSYEQYF. CDR3 DNA sequence: TGTGCCAGCAGCCAAGATGCCGGGTCACTCTCCTACGAGCAGTACTTC.

The V gene is TRBV20-1, the J gene TRBJ2-7; 11 bases map to TRBD2. CDR3 length: 13 residues. V was clipped by 5 bases and J by 6 bases; unmatched bases: 6. CDR1 and CDR2 from the germline V gene are DFQATT and SNEGSKA (reference sequence). The CDR3 loop reads CSALPGLAVEQYF. DNA for the CDR3: TGCAGTGCTTTACCGGGACTAGCGGTCGAGCAGTACTTC.

This sequence joins TRBV7-9 and TRBJ2-7, with 10 bases lining up with TRBD1. CDR1 and CDR2 (germline): SEHNR, FQNEAQ (reference sequence). This CDR3 has 14 residues. V lost 5 bases and J lost 4; bases outside the gene matches: 5. CDR3 amino acids: CASSPRQGAYEQYF. The CDR3 nucleotides are TGTGCCAGCAGCCCCAGACAGGGGGCGTACGAGCAGTACTTC.

This chain connects TRBV7-9 to TRBJ2-3; possibly TRBD1 for D (5 bases). This CDR3 contains 12 residues. The V end lost 6 bases, the J end lost 4 bases, and 8 bases lay between the germline ends. Germline values: CDR1 SEHNR, CDR2 FQNEAQ (reference sequence). Here the CDR3 reads CASSSTADTQYF. CDR3 coding DNA: TGTGCCAGCAGTTCGACAGCAGATACGCAGTATTTT. The whole variable domain, filled in from reference TRBV7-9 and TRBJ2-3, reads DTGVSQNPRHKITKRGQNVTFRCDPISEHNRLYWYRQTLGQGPEFLTYFQNEAQLEKSRLLSDRFSAERPKGSFSTLEIQRTEQGDSAMYLCASSSTADTQYFGPGTRLTVL.